The 3 T cell receptor beta chains below all came from one sample that was sequenced in a study of blood T cells in healthy people across ages. The authors ran a second PCR of about 6 to 12 cycles using a sample-barcoded 5' primer and a J-beta primer mix. One entry per CDR3 protein, called by TCRdb with MiXCR from the 5' RACE reads. The table records approximately 880,000 distinct CDR3 sequences, around 49% of them present only once. The sequenced sample was blood. The receptors shown here come from a young man in good health.

The rearrangement links TRBV27 to TRBJ1-1; D call uncertain. The V and J ends lost 2 bases and 6 bases respectively, with 10 bases between them. This CDR3 is built from 13 residues. Germline values: CDR1 MNHEY, CDR2 SMNVEV (reference sequence). The CDR3 loop is CASSLGVYAEAFF. The CDR3 DNA follows: TGTGCCAGCAGTTTAGGTGTTTATGCTGAAGCTTTCTTT.

The gene calls are TRBV29-1 and TRBJ2-5; D might be TRBD2 (5 bases). This CDR3 region has 12 residues. With 6 bases removed from V and 5 bases from J, the gap between germline ends came to 13 bases. Germline CDR1 is SQVTM and CDR2 is ANQGSEA. CDR3 region: CSVLEGAETQYF. For the CDR3, the DNA is TGCAGCGTCCTCGAGGGTGCGGAGACCCAGTACTTC.

This clonotype was observed a handful of times. DNA of the CDR3: TGTGCCAGCAGTTCCCCGGACAGGGTTGGCATTCAGTACTTC. Translation gives CASSSPDRVGIQYF. V usage is TRBV28 and J usage is TRBJ2-4; 8 bases fit TRBD1. The junction had 8 bases not matched to a gene; V was cut back by 4 bases and J by 9 bases. The CDR3 consists of 14 residues. Germline V lookup: CDR1 MDHEN, CDR2 SYDVKM.